The sequence of this T cell receptor beta chain was determined in a study of radiation and T cells in renal cell carcinoma. Assay: immunoSEQ multiplex PCR; the TCRdb copy retains only in-frame clones and omits some. The sample has about 10,000 clones; roughly 60% are singletons. Points from the study as a whole: Irradiated tumors had higher TCR clonality than control tumors. Irradiated tumors held more dominant CDR3 motifs than control tumors. Intratumoral heterogeneity was not captured in these roughly 0.98 g regions.

With regard to this clone: Its antigen is unidentified.

Treatment denoted: treatment-naive control, cytoreductive nephrectomy. Treatment-naive patients without radiation supplied the control tumors at nephrectomy. The CDR3 covers 13 residues. Germline CDR1 and CDR2: SQVTM and ANQGSEA. The junction had 9 bases not matched to a gene; V was cut back by 6 bases and J by 8 bases. The sample in question was tumor tissue, obtained from a patient whose treatment was nephrectomy without radiotherapy. The origin of this receptor is a man aged 35 to 55 with renal cell carcinoma. J is TRBJ2-1 and V is TRBV29-1; TRBD1 matches at 8 bases. Here the CDR3 reads CSVRTGFPDEQFF. DNA of the CDR3: TGCAGCGTCCGGACAGGGTTCCCCGATGAGCAGTTCTTC.